This TCR beta chain was obtained from a study of blood T cell repertoires in COVID-19. For the study at large: Both acute and convalescent COVID-19 samples were obtained from the United States, Italy and Spain.

Ages ranged from roughly 18 to 100 years, with residence in about two dozen US areas. Germline CDR1 is MDHEN and CDR2 is SYDVKM. J was trimmed by 6 bases and V by 2 bases; bases with no gene match: 6. CDR3 length: 15 residues. In the original processing: By means of reference gene primer amplification, nucleated cell counts were estimated. Clones were read by immunoSEQ multiplex PCR, and TCRdb kept only the in-frame ones, dropping some. V and J calls and clone size follow that table, whereas D and trimming were derived from the DNA. The table shows roughly 230,000 clones, with approximately 84% occurring only once.

The sequence derives from a woman aged 50 to 60 who had been exposed to COVID-19. V gene TRBV28 combines with J gene TRBJ1-2; 10 bases fit TRBD1. The sample comprised PBMCs or T cells enriched from blood (not recorded which). The DNA for the CDR3 is TGTGCCAGCAGTTTAGTCTTGGGACAGGGGAATGGCTACACCTTC. Translation: CASSLVLGQGNGYTF.